The present TCR beta chain was sequenced within a study of shared clonotypes between healthy human individuals. About the study: Per donor, three plates held CD4 naive cells, three held CD4 memory, two held CD8 naive and one held CD8 memory.

Terminally differentiated effector memory CD45RA+ cells were excluded by CCR7 positive selection of CD45RO-negative cells. In germline, CDR1 is LGHNT, CDR2 FRNRAP. This CDR3 contains 16 residues. J was trimmed by 4 bases and V by 4 bases; bases with no gene match: 12. A word on this clone: Its antigen is not known.

This table comes from immunoSEQ multiplex PCR, and its TCRdb copy is limited to in-frame clones, with some not included. The sample includes about 2.1 million clones, over 85% seen only once; the top ten take about 1.7%. Study-level points and caveats: A handful of donors showed sharing of approximately 4.7% of naive CD4 clonotypes.

Sequences were obtained from naive CD8+ T cells from PBMCs. The receptor's source is a young man in good health. Some clones in this sample may be carry-over from other donors' samples. The genes are TRBV12-5 and TRBJ2-5; the match to TRBD1 covers 7 bases. The CDR3 DNA sequence: TGTGCTAGTGGTTCCTCATCGGGACAGAAGGGAGAGACCCAGTACTTC. Amino acids: CASGSSSGQKGETQYF. The full variable domain, completed using reference TRBV12-5 and TRBJ2-5, is DARVTQTPRHKVTEMGQEVTMRCQPILGHNTVFWYRQTMMQGLELLAYFRNRAPLDDSGMPKDRFSAEMPDATLATLKIQPSEPRDSAVYFCASGSSSGQKGETQYFGPGTRLLVL.